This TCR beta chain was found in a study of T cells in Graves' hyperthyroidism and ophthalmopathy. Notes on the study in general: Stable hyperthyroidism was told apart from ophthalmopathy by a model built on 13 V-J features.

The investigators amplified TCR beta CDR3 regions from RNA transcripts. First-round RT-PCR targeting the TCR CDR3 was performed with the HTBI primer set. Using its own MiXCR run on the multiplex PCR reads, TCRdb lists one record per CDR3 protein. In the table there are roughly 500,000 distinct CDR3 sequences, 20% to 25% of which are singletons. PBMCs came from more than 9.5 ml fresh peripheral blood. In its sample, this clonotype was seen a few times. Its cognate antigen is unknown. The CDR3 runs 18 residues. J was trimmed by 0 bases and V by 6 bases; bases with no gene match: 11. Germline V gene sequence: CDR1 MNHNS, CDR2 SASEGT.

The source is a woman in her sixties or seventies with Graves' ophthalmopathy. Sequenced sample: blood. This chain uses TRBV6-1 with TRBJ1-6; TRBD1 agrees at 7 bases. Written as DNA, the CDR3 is TGTGCCAGCAGGGTTAACAGGGGCCTTAGCTCCTATAATTCACCCCTCCACTTT. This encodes CASRVNRGLSSYNSPLHF.